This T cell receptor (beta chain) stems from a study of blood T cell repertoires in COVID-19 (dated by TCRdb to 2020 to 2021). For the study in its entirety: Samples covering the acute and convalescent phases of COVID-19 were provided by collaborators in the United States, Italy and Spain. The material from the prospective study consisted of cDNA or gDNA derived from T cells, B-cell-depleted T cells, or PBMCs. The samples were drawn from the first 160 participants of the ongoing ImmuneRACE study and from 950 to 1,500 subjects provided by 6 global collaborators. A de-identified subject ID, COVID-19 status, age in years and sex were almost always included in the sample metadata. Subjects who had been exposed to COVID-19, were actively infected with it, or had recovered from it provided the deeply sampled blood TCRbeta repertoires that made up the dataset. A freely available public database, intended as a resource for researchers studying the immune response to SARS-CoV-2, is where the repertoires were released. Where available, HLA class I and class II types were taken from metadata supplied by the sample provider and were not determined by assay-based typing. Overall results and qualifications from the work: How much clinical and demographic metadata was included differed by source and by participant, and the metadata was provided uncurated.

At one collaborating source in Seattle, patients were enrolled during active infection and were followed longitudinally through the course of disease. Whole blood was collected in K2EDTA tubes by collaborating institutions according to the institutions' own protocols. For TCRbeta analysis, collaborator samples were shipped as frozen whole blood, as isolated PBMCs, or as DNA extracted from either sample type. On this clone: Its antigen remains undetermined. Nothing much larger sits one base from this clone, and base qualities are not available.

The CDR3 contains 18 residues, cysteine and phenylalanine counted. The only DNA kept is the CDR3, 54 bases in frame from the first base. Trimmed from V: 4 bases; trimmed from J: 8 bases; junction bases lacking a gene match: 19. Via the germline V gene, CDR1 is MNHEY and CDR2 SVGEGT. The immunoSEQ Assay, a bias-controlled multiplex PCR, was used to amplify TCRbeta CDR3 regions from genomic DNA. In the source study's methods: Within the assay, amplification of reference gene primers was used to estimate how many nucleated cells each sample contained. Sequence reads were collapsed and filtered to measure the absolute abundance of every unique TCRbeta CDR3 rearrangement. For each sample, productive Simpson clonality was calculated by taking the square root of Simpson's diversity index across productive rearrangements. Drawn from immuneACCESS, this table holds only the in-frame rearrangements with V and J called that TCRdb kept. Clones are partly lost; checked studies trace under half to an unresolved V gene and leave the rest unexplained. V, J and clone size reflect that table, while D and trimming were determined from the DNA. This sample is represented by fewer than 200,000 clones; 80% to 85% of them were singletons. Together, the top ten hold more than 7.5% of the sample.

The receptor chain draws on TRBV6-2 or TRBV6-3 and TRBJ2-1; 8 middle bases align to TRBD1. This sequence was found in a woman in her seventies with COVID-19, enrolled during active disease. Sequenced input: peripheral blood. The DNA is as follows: TGTGCCAGCAGTTCAAAGACCTACAGGGGGAAGGGTCGGGATGAGCAGTTCTTC. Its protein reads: CASSSKTYRGKGRDEQFF.